What follows are 26 T cell receptor beta chains derived from one specimen sequenced in a study of T cells in Graves' hyperthyroidism and ophthalmopathy. Amplified TCR beta CDR3 regions came from RNA transcripts. The TCR CDR3 first-round RT-PCR relied on the HTBI primer set. TCRdb processed the multiplex PCR reads anew with MiXCR; each CDR3 protein has one entry. The table shows a few hundred thousand distinct CDR3 sequences, with around 16% occurring only once. The sample was blood. These TCRs come from a woman aged 25 to 39 with Graves' hyperthyroidism.

This clonotype was observed at least ten times. This chain links TRBV2 with TRBJ2-3, with 7 bases lining up with TRBD2. Germline CDR1 SNHLY, CDR2 FYNNEI. The CDR3 has 19 amino acids. Trimming cost V 1 base and J 1 base; bases outside gene matches: 14. CDR3 DNA sequence: TGTGCCAGCAGTGAAGGGGGCGGGAGAGAGGTTCAGGGCACAGATACGCAGTATTTT. Translated: CASSEGGGREVQGTDTQYF.

The chain joins TRBV6-2 or TRBV6-3 to TRBJ1-5, with D uncertain. Per germline, CDR1 MNHEY and CDR2 SVGEGT. Trimming took 10 bases from V and 2 from J, leaving 12 bases between them. This CDR3 region has 13 residues. The DNA for the CDR3 is TGTGCCACCCGACGGGGTGGCAATCAGCCCCAGCATTTT. Amino acids: CATRRGGNQPQHF.

The chain uses TRBV27 and TRBJ2-1, with 8 bases identical to TRBD2. The CDR3 has 19 amino acids. Trimming removed 6 bases from V and 0 bases from J; junction bases left unmatched: 16. Germline CDR1 reads MNHEY; CDR2 reads SMNVEV (reference sequence). The CDR3 loop is CASSSIARRRGGSYNEQFF. CDR3 DNA: TGTGCCAGCAGCTCTATCGCCCGGCGACGGGGGGGCTCCTACAATGAGCAGTTCTTC.

This clonotype has a count of ten or more. The rearrangement links TRBV20-1 to TRBJ2-5, with 7 positions matching TRBD2. Germline trimming cut 4 bases from V and 2 bases from J; bases unmatched to any gene: 1. The length of the CDR3 is 12 residues. Germline V gene sequence: CDR1 DFQATT, CDR2 SNEGSKA (reference sequence). The CDR3 DNA sequence: TGCAGTGCTATGCGGGAGCAAGAGACCCAGTACTTC. It yields the protein CSAMREQETQYF.

This clonotype came up a few times. The rearrangement links TRBV6-2 or TRBV6-3 to TRBJ2-4, with 10 nucleotides matching TRBD2. The V segment lost 6 bases and the J segment 6 bases; nucleotides outside the gene matches: 14. This CDR3 contains 17 residues. Looked up from germline, CDR1 is MNHEY and CDR2 is SVGEGT. The CDR3 is CASSPPSGRAERNIQYF. CDR3 DNA: TGTGCCAGCAGCCCCCCCAGCGGGAGGGCCGAAAGAAACATTCAGTACTTC.

This clonotype was detected ten times or more. The chain recombines TRBV11-2 with TRBJ2-5; 7 nucleotides agree with TRBD2. CDR1 and CDR2 (germline): SGHAT, FQNNGV. The CDR3 is made up of 14 amino acids. V was pared by 4 bases and J by 5 bases, with 7 bases of the junction left unmatched. The CDR3 bases are TGTGCCAGCAGCTCCCGGATCGGGGGGGAGACCCAGTACTTC. This codes for CASSSRIGGETQYF. Full variable domain (missing parts from reference TRBV11-2 and TRBJ2-5): EAGVAQSPRYKIIEKRQSVAFWCNPISGHATLYWYQQILGQGPKLLIQFQNNGVVDDSQLPKDRFSAERLKGVDSTLKIQPAKLEDSAVYLCASSSRIGGETQYFGPGTRLLVL.

V and J are TRBV12-3 or TRBV12-4 and TRBJ1-3, with D unresolved. This CDR3 contains 14 residues. Trimming cost V 8 bases and J 0 bases, with 11 bases left between them. CDR3 sequence: CASQGENSGNTIYF. CDR3 nucleotide sequence: TGTGCCAGCCAAGGAGAGAACTCTGGAAACACCATATATTTT.

This clonotype was seen repeatedly, ten times or more. The chain carries TRBV6-1 and TRBJ2-1, with D possibly matching TRBD2 (6 bases). The CDR3 contains 12 residues. CDR1 and CDR2 (germline): MNHNS, SASEGT. V lost 6 bases to trimming and J lost 6 bases, with 9 bases between them. CDR3 nucleotides: TGTGCCAGCAGGGATAGCGGCAATGAGCAGTTCTTC. It yields the protein CASRDSGNEQFF.

Comment on this clonotype: Compared with germline, one end of the junction differs, possibly owing to a read error. The V call is TRBV3-1, the J call TRBJ2-5, with a tentative D call TRBD1 (6 bases). The CDR3 totals 14 residues. Germline CDR1 is LGHDT and CDR2 is YNNKEL (reference sequence). This CDR3 reads CAGSQDRQGETQYF. CDR3 DNA sequence: TGTGCCGGCAGCCAAGATCGTCAGGGGGAGACCCAGTACTTC.

The table lists this clonotype with a few counts. The chain is built from TRBV27 and TRBJ1-6, with 7 positions matching TRBD1. V gave up 7 bases and J gave up 0 bases; unmatched junction bases: 3. Germline V gene lookup returns CDR1 MNHEY and CDR2 SMNVEV (reference sequence). The CDR3 is 15 residues long. The CDR3 nucleotides are TGTGCCAGCACAGGGGGGAGCTCCTATAATTCACCCCTCCACTTT. Amino acid sequence: CASTGGSSYNSPLHF.

The chain couples TRBV6-2 or TRBV6-3 to TRBJ1-1; possible D gene TRBD1, 5 bases. Trimming cost V 7 bases and J 2 bases, with 17 bases left between them. This CDR3 region has 15 residues. Germline values: CDR1 MNHEY, CDR2 SVGEGT. The CDR3 spells CASTRSGGGNTEAFF. The DNA of the CDR3 is TGTGCCAGCACTCGGTCCGGGGGAGGAAACACTGAAGCTTTCTTT.

Ten or more counts support this clonotype. V and J are TRBV28 and TRBJ2-1; 8 nucleotides align to TRBD2. Germline V CDR1 and CDR2: MDHEN, SYDVKM. CDR3 length: 17 amino acids. Trimming cost V 6 bases and J 8 bases; bases outside gene matches: 18. CDR3 bases: TGTGCCAGCAGCCCTGTTAGGGGACTAGGGGTAGCGGATGAGCAGTTCTTC. Translated: CASSPVRGLGVADEQFF. The variable domain in full, with the rest retrieved from reference TRBV28 and TRBJ2-1, is DVKVTQSSRYLVKRTGEKVFLECVQDMDHENMFWYRQDPGLGLRLIYFSYDVKMKEKGDIPEGYSVSREKKERFSLILESASTNQTSMYLCASSPVRGLGVADEQFFGPGTRLTVL.

This clonotype was seen ten or more times. The rearrangement joins TRBV30 to TRBJ1-2; possible D gene TRBD1, 5 bases. CDR1 is GTSNPN and CDR2 is SVGIG in the germline V gene (reference sequence). Trimming left V 5 bases short and J 2 bases short, with 12 bases between. The CDR3 has 13 amino acids. CDR3 sequence reads: CAWGAGLNYGYTF. CDR3 nucleotides: TGTGCCTGGGGGGCAGGCCTAAACTATGGCTACACCTTC.

V is TRBV5-1 and J is TRBJ2-7; 9 nucleotides align to TRBD1. The CDR3 is 15 residues long. Germline values: CDR1 SGHRS, CDR2 YFSETQ. J lost 4 bases, V lost 4 bases, and 9 bases had no gene match. Written as DNA, the CDR3 is TGCGCCAGCAGCCCTGCCCCGACAGGGGGGTACGAGCAGTACTTC. Protein sequence: CASSPAPTGGYEQYF.

In its sample, this clonotype was seen many times. The gene calls are TRBV11-2 and TRBJ2-1; D gene ambiguous. Germline V gene data show CDR1 as SGHAT and CDR2 as FQNNGV. V was clipped by 0 bases and J by 3 bases, with 9 bases between them. The CDR3 totals 15 residues. CDR3 bases: TGTGCCAGCAGCTTAGACCCAGTATTCTACAATGAGCAGTTCTTC. Translating gives CASSLDPVFYNEQFF.

This clonotype was detected ten times or more. The rearrangement links TRBV5-5 to TRBJ2-7; 9 positions match TRBD1. The CDR3 contains 16 residues. Germline V gene lookup returns CDR1 SGHKS and CDR2 YYEKEE (reference sequence). V gave up 2 bases and J gave up 1 base; unmatched junction bases: 7. As DNA, the CDR3 is TGTGCCAGCAGCTTTTCCGGGACAGGGATATCCTACGAGCAGTACTTC. Protein: CASSFSGTGISYEQYF.

The chain has TRBV5-1 and TRBJ2-7; tentatively, D is TRBD1 or TRBD2 (5 bases each). Germline V gene sequence: CDR1 SGHRS, CDR2 YFSETQ. This CDR3 spans 13 amino acids. Trimming left V 2 bases short and J 3 bases short, with 9 bases between. The CDR3 sequence: CASSFPGHYEQYF. CDR3 in DNA: TGCGCCAGCAGCTTCCCGGGGCACTACGAGCAGTACTTC.

This clonotype was recorded many times. This sequence joins TRBV7-9 and TRBJ2-7; TRBD2 agrees at 11 bases. Germline trimming cut 5 bases from V and 5 bases from J; bases unmatched to any gene: 8. CDR1 and CDR2 from the germline V gene are SEHNR and FQNEAQ (reference sequence). The CDR3 has 15 residues. The CDR3 DNA follows: TGTGCCAGCAGCGTTGGTAGCGGGAGGGTGAACGAGCAGTACTTC. This gives the protein CASSVGSGRVNEQYF.

The table lists this clonotype with many counts. This chain uses TRBV28 with TRBJ2-3; 11 bases are a match to TRBD1. The CDR3 loop spans 14 amino acids. Trimming at V came to 5 bases and at J to 5 bases, leaving 3 bases not matched to a gene. Germline-derived CDR1 and CDR2 are MDHEN and SYDVKM. The CDR3 nucleotides read TGTGCCAGCAGTGGGGGACAGGGGGTAGATACGCAGTATTTT. Translation: CASSGGQGVDTQYF.

In its sample, this clonotype was seen many times. For the CDR3, the DNA is TGCAGTGCTAGGCGTCGGGACCCCTACAATGAGCAGTTCTTC. Translating it yields CSARRRDPYNEQFF. The chain combines TRBV20-1 with TRBJ2-1, with D perhaps given as TRBD1 or TRBD2 (5 bases each). Trimming cost V 3 bases and J 2 bases, with 11 bases left between them. The CDR3 is 14 amino acids. Germline lookup yields CDR1 DFQATT and CDR2 SNEGSKA (reference sequence).

V and J are TRBV3-1 and TRBJ2-1; 12 positions agree with TRBD2. With V trimmed by 4 bases and J by 9 bases, 7 bases remained unmatched. Germline values: CDR1 LGHDT, CDR2 YNNKEL (reference sequence). This CDR3 contains 15 residues. CDR3 bases: TGTGCCAGCAGCCCTCTAGCGGGAGGGCCGTCTGAGCAGTTCTTC. Translation gives CASSPLAGGPSEQFF.

The count of this clonotype is one. This sequence joins TRBV19 and TRBJ1-2; 10 bases agree with TRBD1. Germline CDR1 LNHDA, CDR2 SQIVND (reference sequence). The CDR3 contains 15 residues. The trim removed 6 bases at V and 6 bases at J, leaving 10 bases unmatched. The CDR3 region is CASRFTGTGVHGYTF. In nucleotides, the CDR3 is TGTGCCAGTAGGTTTACCGGGACAGGGGTCCATGGCTACACCTTC.

This clonotype was recorded at least ten times. V usage is TRBV28 and J usage is TRBJ2-7; D may be TRBD2 (6 bases). The CDR3 spans 14 residues. Germline assignment: CDR1 MDHEN and CDR2 SYDVKM. V lost 6 bases and J 4 bases, leaving 16 bases between the germline ends. DNA of the CDR3: TGTGCCAGCAGGGAGCGGGCCCCTACGTACGAGCAGTACTTC. It translates to CASRERAPTYEQYF.

This clonotype showed up just a few times. The CDR3 DNA sequence: TGTGCCAGTAGTATTTTGACCGGGGGCACCTCTCATGAAGAGCTGTTTTTT. Translating gives CASSILTGGTSHEELFF. The chain has TRBV19 and TRBJ2-2, with D perhaps assigned TRBD1 or TRBD2 (6 bases each). V lost 3 bases to trimming and J lost 11 bases, with 25 bases between them. Germline V gene sequence: CDR1 LNHDA, CDR2 SQIVND (reference sequence). This CDR3 region has 17 residues.

This clonotype was recorded many times. The chain uses TRBV5-1 and TRBJ2-1; D is unclear. This CDR3 is 13 amino acids long. The V and J ends lost 0 bases and 8 bases respectively, with 9 bases between them. CDR1 is SGHRS, CDR2 YFSETQ, per germline. The CDR3 bases are TGCGCCAGCAGCTTGGCGCCACGGGATGAGCAGTTCTTC. This sequence encodes CASSLAPRDEQFF.

This clonotype occurred a few times. The J gene is TRBJ2-5, the V gene TRBV14; possible D gene TRBD1, 5 bases. The germline V and J ends were trimmed by 2 bases and 0 bases, with 10 bases remaining between them. The CDR3 loop spans 15 amino acids. Germline CDR1 and CDR2: SGHDN and FVKESK. The CDR3 DNA is TGTGCCAGCAGCCAACCAGGGTGGTACCAAGAGACCCAGTACTTC. It specifies CASSQPGWYQETQYF.